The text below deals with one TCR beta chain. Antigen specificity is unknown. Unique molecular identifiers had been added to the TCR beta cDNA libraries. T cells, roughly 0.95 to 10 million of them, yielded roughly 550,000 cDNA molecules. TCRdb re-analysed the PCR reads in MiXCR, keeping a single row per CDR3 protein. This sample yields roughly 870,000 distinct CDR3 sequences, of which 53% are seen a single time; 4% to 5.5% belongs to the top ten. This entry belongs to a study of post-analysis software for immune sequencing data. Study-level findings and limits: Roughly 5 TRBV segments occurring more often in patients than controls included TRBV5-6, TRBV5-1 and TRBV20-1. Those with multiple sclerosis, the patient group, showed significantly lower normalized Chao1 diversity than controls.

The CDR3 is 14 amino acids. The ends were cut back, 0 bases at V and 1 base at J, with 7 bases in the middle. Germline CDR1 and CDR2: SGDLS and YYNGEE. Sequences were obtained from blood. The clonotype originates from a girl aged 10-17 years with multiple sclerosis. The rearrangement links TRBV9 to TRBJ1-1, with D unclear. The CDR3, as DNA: TGTGCCAGCAGCGTAGATCTGGGGAACACTGAAGCTTTCTTT. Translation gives CASSVDLGNTEAFF.